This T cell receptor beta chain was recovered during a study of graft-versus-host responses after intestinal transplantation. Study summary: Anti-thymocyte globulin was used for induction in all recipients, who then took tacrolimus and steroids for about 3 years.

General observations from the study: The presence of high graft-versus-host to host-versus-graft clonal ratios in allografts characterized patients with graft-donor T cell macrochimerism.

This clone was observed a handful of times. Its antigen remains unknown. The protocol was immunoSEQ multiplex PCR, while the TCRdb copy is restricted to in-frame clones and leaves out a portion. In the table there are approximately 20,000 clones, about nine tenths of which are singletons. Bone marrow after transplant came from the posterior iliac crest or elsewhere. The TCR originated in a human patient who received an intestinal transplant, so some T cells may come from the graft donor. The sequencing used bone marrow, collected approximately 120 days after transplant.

The CDR3 sequence is CASRPKQNRGYGYTF. The CDR3, as DNA: TGCGCCAGCAGGCCCAAACAGAATAGGGGGTATGGCTACACCTTC. The genes are TRBV5-1 and TRBJ1-2, with D perhaps TRBD1 (6 bases). The CDR3 loop spans 15 amino acids. Trimming stripped 5 bases from V and 5 bases from J, with 19 bases between. CDR1 is SGHRS, CDR2 YFSETQ, per germline.